This is a list of T cell receptor beta chains from one sample in a study of technical replicates of blood from a handful of donors. The assay was immunoSEQ multiplex PCR, and TCRdb's table has in-frame clones only and misses some. The table has roughly 100,000 clones, 90% to 97% seen once. Material for sequencing was T cells isolated from PBMCs. These TCRs come from a human donor in good health. CDR3s include the opening cysteine and the closing phenylalanine or tryptophan. A D gene is named only where the DNA matches it firmly. Not every row has a clone size; where given, it reads once, few, many or a size class.

d_gene,abundance,v_gene,j_gene,CDR3nt,CDR3aa
TRBD2,NA,TRBV7-2,TRBJ2-1,TGTGCCAGCAGCTCGGGCGGGAGGGCCTACAATGAGCAGTTCTTC,CASSSGGRAYNEQFF
NA,NA,TRBV5-1,TRBJ1-1,TGCGCCAGCAGCTTCCAAGGGAGGAGCGGTGGTGACACTGAAGCTTTCTTT,CASSFQGRSGGDTEAFF
TRBD2,NA,TRBV18,TRBJ2-3,TGTGCCAGCTCACTCTCACTAGCGGGGGGAACTAGCACAGATACGCAGTATTTT,CASSLSLAGGTSTDTQYF
NA,once,TRBV19,TRBJ2-3,TGTGCCAGTAGTCTCACAGGGGATACGCAGTATTTT,CASSLTGDTQYF
NA,few,TRBV29-1,TRBJ1-1,TGCAGCGGGAATCAGGGGTCCACTGAAGCTTTCTTT,CSGNQGSTEAFF
TRBD2,NA,TRBV18,TRBJ2-5,TGTGCCAGCTCAATTGACACTAGCGGGGTCGAGACCCAGTACTTC,CASSIDTSGVETQYF
NA,NA,TRBV2,TRBJ2-1,TGTGCCAGCGACGATCGGCAGGGGAGCAATGAGCAGTTCTTC,CASDDRQGSNEQFF
TRBD1,NA,TRBV7-6,TRBJ2-3,TGTGCCAGCAGCTTCCTTCCGGGACAGCGAGAGGATGATACGCAGTATTTT,CASSFLPGQREDDTQYF
TRBD2,NA,TRBV7-9,TRBJ2-1,TGTGCCAGCAGCTTTATACTAGCGGGAGGTTTTGAGCAGTTCTTC,CASSFILAGGFEQFF
TRBD2,NA,TRBV11-2,TRBJ2-3,TGTGCCAGCAGCTTACTAGCGGGAGGAAACACAGATACGCAGTATTTT,CASSLLAGGNTDTQYF
TRBD2,NA,TRBV5-4,TRBJ2-7,TGTGCCAGCAGCTTGTTTGCTAGCGGGGGAACCTACGAGCAGTACTTC,CASSLFASGGTYEQYF
NA,NA,TRBV4-1,TRBJ2-7,TGCGCCAGCAGTGACGGAGTATACGAGCAGTACTTC,CASSDGVYEQYF
NA,once,TRBV10-1,TRBJ1-2,TGCGCCAGCAGCCAGGACACTAACTATGGCTACACCTTC,CASSQDTNYGYTF
TRBD1,NA,TRBV5-4,TRBJ2-6,TGTGCCAGCAGCTTGTTGGGACAGTTCCGCTCTGGGGCCAACGTCCTGACTTTC,CASSLLGQFRSGANVLTF
TRBD2,once,TRBV13,TRBJ2-1,TGTGCCAGCAGCTTTTTCGCCGGGACTAGCGGGGGATTGGCCGGCTACAATGAGCAGTTCTTC,CASSFFAGTSGGLAGYNEQFF
TRBD1,NA,TRBV6-5,TRBJ2-7,TGTGCCAGCAGTTCCGATCACAGGGGGCTCGGCGAGCAGTACTTC,CASSSDHRGLGEQYF
NA,NA,TRBV2,TRBJ1-6,TGTGCCAGCAACGGAAGAGGGCTCTCCTATAATTCACCCCTCCACTTT,CASNGRGLSYNSPLHF
TRBD1,NA,TRBV6-6,TRBJ1-2,TGTGCCAGCAGACAGACCGGGACAGGGGACCCTAGGGGCTACACCTTC,CASRQTGTGDPRGYTF
TRBD2,NA,TRBV19,TRBJ2-5,TGTGCCAGTACCGCGACTAGCTGGGGAGAGACCCAGTACTTC,CASTATSWGETQYF
TRBD1,NA,TRBV2,TRBJ2-7,TGTGCCAGCATTGGGACAGGGACCTACGAGCAGTACTTC,CASIGTGTYEQYF
TRBD2,NA,TRBV4-1,TRBJ2-2,TGCGCCAGCAGCCAGGGACTAGCGGGAATAGGCGGGGAGCTGTTTTTT,CASSQGLAGIGGELFF
NA,NA,TRBV21-1,TRBJ2-7,TGTGCCAGCAACCATAGACTAGCGGGGAGGTACGAGCAGTACTTC,CASNHRLAGRYEQYF
NA,NA,TRBV30,TRBJ2-7,TGTGCCTGGAGTAGCGACAGCTACGAGCAGTACTTC,CAWSSDSYEQYF
NA,few,TRBV4-1,TRBJ1-1,TGCGCCAGCAGCCAAATTCAGGGCGGAACTGAAGCTTTCTTT,CASSQIQGGTEAFF
NA,once,TRBV25-1,TRBJ2-1,TGTGCCAGCCGCCGACAGGGAAGTGAACGGGGGACCTACAATGAGCAGTTCTTC,CASRRQGSERGTYNEQFF
NA,NA,TRBV7-9,TRBJ1-5,TGTGCCAGCAGCTCAGGGAATCAGCCCCAGCATTTT,CASSSGNQPQHF
NA,few,TRBV4-1,TRBJ1-1,TGCGCCAGCAGCCAAGATCACGGGGAAATTACTGAAGCTTTCTTT,CASSQDHGEITEAFF
NA,NA,TRBV9,TRBJ2-2,TGTGCCAGCAGCGTAGTGGAGCGCGGGAACACCGGGGAGCTGTTTTTT,CASSVVERGNTGELFF
NA,once,TRBV11-2,TRBJ1-6,TGTGCCAGCAGCCGCACCGGGACTGAAAATTCACCCCTCCACTTT,CASSRTGTENSPLHF
NA,NA,TRBV11-2,TRBJ1-4,TGTGCCAGCAGCTTAGTGTGGGGGGAGAATGAAAAACTGTTTTTT,CASSLVWGENEKLFF
TRBD1,NA,TRBV4-1,TRBJ2-5,TGCGCCAGCAGCCCGGACAGGGGGACGGGAGAGACCCAGTACTTC,CASSPDRGTGETQYF
NA,NA,TRBV11-2,TRBJ2-7,TGTGCCAGCAGCTTAGAGGACACAACCTACGAGCAGTACTTC,CASSLEDTTYEQYF
TRBD1,NA,TRBV2,TRBJ1-2,TGTGCCAGCAGTGAAGAGGGACAGGGTTGGCGGGGCTACACCTTC,CASSEEGQGWRGYTF
NA,NA,TRBV19,TRBJ1-4,TGTGCCAGTAGTATTTCGGACTGGAAGGGTAATGAAAAACTGTTTTTT,CASSISDWKGNEKLFF
TRBD2,NA,TRBV11-2,TRBJ2-3,TGTGCCAGCAGCCCCTTTAGCGACCATAGCGGGACGCAGTATTTT,CASSPFSDHSGTQYF
NA,once,TRBV5-1,TRBJ1-2,TGCGCCAGCAGCTTGGAAGCAGGGGTAGGCGATGGCTACACCTTC,CASSLEAGVGDGYTF
NA,NA,TRBV5-1,TRBJ2-7,TGCGCCAGCAGCTACGGGTACGAGCAGTACTTC,CASSYGYEQYF